The rows below give T cell receptor beta chains drawn from one sample of a study of cytomegalovirus exposure and HLA in healthy donors. Repertoires were generated with immunoSEQ multiplex PCR, while TCRdb's copy carries only in-frame clones and drops some. Seen here are some 190,000 clones, approximately 80% observed once, and the top ten hold more than 1%. The sequencing input was PBMCs. The receptors stem from a boy younger than 10 in good health and CMV-seronegative. Both conserved end residues are part of each CDR3. D genes are given only for firm matches. Clone size is stated in some rows and not others, as once, few, many or a class when expanded.

.	TRBV11-2	.	TRBJ2-7	TGTGCCAGCAGCCCATTAAGCTACGAGCAGTACTTC	CASSPLSYEQYF
TRBD2	TRBV7-9	.	TRBJ2-1	TGTGCCAGCAGCCCCTCGACTAGCGGCAACAATGAGCAGTTCTTC	CASSPSTSGNNEQFF
TRBD2	TRBV18	.	TRBJ2-3	TGTGCCAGCTCACCGGGACTAGCGGAAGATACGCAGTATTTT	CASSPGLAEDTQYF
TRBD1	TRBV28	.	TRBJ1-2	TGTGCCAGCAGGAGGCCCGACGACAGGGGAGGCTACACCTTC	CASRRPDDRGGYTF
TRBD1	TRBV2	.	TRBJ1-1	TGTGCCAGCGTCTTGGGACAGGGGCAATCTGAAGCTTTCTTT	CASVLGQGQSEAFF
.	TRBV7-9	.	TRBJ2-7	TGTGCCAGCACCAATTCGGTGATTTTCTCCTACGAGCAGTACTTC	CASTNSVIFSYEQYF
TRBD1	TRBV5-1	.	TRBJ2-6	TGCGCCAGCAGCTTGGGGACAGGGGCGGGTTATAGCGTCCTGACTTTC	CASSLGTGAGYSVLTF
TRBD2	TRBV15	once	TRBJ2-7	TGTGCCACCAGCAGTAGCGGGAGTAGCTACGAGCAGTACTTC	CATSSSGSSYEQYF
.	TRBV10-2	once	TRBJ2-3	TGCGCCAGCAGTGTCTCAGATACGCAGTATTTT	CASSVSDTQYF
TRBD2	TRBV5-1	.	TRBJ2-4	TGCGCCAGCAGCTTGTCAGCGGGACTAGCCAAAAACATTCAGTACTTC	CASSLSAGLAKNIQYF
.	TRBV6-5	.	TRBJ1-1	TGTGCCAGCACCCCGGGAGGGGACACTGAAGCTTTCTTT	CASTPGGDTEAFF
TRBD2	TRBV7-8	.	TRBJ2-4	TGTGCCAGCAGCCCCAGAGCGGGAGGGCCTCACGCCAAAAACATTCAGTACTTC	CASSPRAGGPHAKNIQYF
.	TRBV9	.	TRBJ2-6	TGTGCCAGCAGCGGCCGAACAGGGCCAGGAGGGGCCAACGTCCTGACTTTC	CASSGRTGPGGANVLTF
TRBD1	TRBV4-1	.	TRBJ2-2	TGCGCCAGCAGCCCAGGGGGCGCTACCGGGGAGCTGTTTTTT	CASSPGGATGELFF
TRBD1	TRBV7-9	few	TRBJ1-4	TGTGCCAGCAGCCCGGACAGGGGGCTAGAAAAACTGTTTTTT	CASSPDRGLEKLFF
TRBD1	TRBV6-5	.	TRBJ1-1	TGTGCCAGCAGTAGGACAGGGGTAGGGAACACTGAAGCTTTCTTT	CASSRTGVGNTEAFF
TRBD1	TRBV15	.	TRBJ2-7	TGTGCCACCAGCAAAGGGACAGGGCAAGGCGAGCAGTACTTC	CATSKGTGQGEQYF
.	TRBV7-2	.	TRBJ2-1	TGTGCCAGCAGCTGGAGAGGTCAAGAGCAGTTCTTC	CASSWRGQEQFF
.	TRBV30	.	TRBJ2-5	TGTGCCTGGAGTGTATTGCGGGGCCAAGAGACCCAGTACTTC	CAWSVLRGQETQYF
.	TRBV5-6	.	TRBJ1-2	TGTGCCAGCAGCCAGGATTTTAGGGGCGAAGGCTACACCTTC	CASSQDFRGEGYTF
TRBD1	TRBV28	.	TRBJ1-3	TGTGCCACTTCGCGACAGGGGGGAGGTCTTTGGTCTGGAAACACCATATATTTT	CATSRQGGGLWSGNTIYF
.	TRBV4-1	.	TRBJ1-2	TGCGCCAGCAGCCAAGATCGTCAGGAAACCTATGGCTACACCTTC	CASSQDRQETYGYTF
TRBD2	TRBV11-2	.	TRBJ2-7	TGTGCCAGCAGCCCTAAGGAACGACTAGCGGATATCTACGAGCAGTACTTC	CASSPKERLADIYEQYF
TRBD2	TRBV7-2	.	TRBJ2-2	TGTGCCAGCAGCTTAGTGCCTAGCGGGACCGGGGAGCTGTTTTTT	CASSLVPSGTGELFF
.	TRBV6-5	.	TRBJ2-1	TGTGCCAGCAGCCACGACAGGATCCTCTACAATGAGCAGTTCTTC	CASSHDRILYNEQFF
.	TRBV14	few	TRBJ2-5	TGTGCCAGCAGCCAATCGCGGGGACTCAGACCTCAAGAGACCCAGTACTTC	CASSQSRGLRPQETQYF
.	TRBV11-2	.	TRBJ1-3	TGTGCCAGCAGCCCAGGGGAGTGGGGAAACACCATATATTTT	CASSPGEWGNTIYF
.	TRBV19	once	TRBJ1-2	TGTGCCAGTAGTATAAGTTCACGGGATTACACCTTC	CASSISSRDYTF
.	TRBV30	.	TRBJ2-5	TGTGCCTGGAGTGCTGACTACTACGGGCAGTACTTC	CAWSADYYGQYF
.	TRBV9	few	TRBJ2-3	TGTGCCAGCAGCGCGGACGGGGAGACAGATACGCAGTATTTT	CASSADGETDTQYF
TRBD1	TRBV5-1	.	TRBJ2-3	TGCGCCAGCAGCCTGAGACAGGGAACAGATACGCAGTATTTT	CASSLRQGTDTQYF
TRBD1	TRBV6-1	few	TRBJ1-1	TGTGCCAGCAGCGAACAGACAGGGGGGGGAACTGAAGCTTTCTTT	CASSEQTGGGTEAFF
.	TRBV6-1	.	TRBJ2-3	TGTGCCAGCAGCGGGGTCACAGATACGCAGTATTTT	CASSGVTDTQYF
TRBD2	TRBV5-1	few	TRBJ2-5	TGCGCCAGCAGCTTGTCTAGCGGGGGGGCCTACTGGGAGACCCAGTACTTC	CASSLSSGGAYWETQYF
TRBD1	TRBV11-2	.	TRBJ2-1	TGTGCCAGCAGCCCGGGACAGGGATATTACAATGAGCAGTTCTTC	CASSPGQGYYNEQFF
TRBD2	TRBV11-2	once	TRBJ2-3	TGTGCCAGCAGCTTAGAATTAGCGGGGGAGGAGGATACGCAGTATTTT	CASSLELAGEEDTQYF
.	TRBV2	.	TRBJ2-1	TGTGCCAGCAGTGAAGCGCGAGGGAATGAGCAGTTCTTC	CASSEARGNEQFF
TRBD1	TRBV6-5	.	TRBJ1-2	TGTGCCAGCAGTTACTACGGACAGGGCAATGGCTACACCTTC	CASSYYGQGNGYTF
TRBD2	TRBV5-6	.	TRBJ2-1	TGTGCCAGCAGCACTAGCGGGAATGAGCAGTTCTTC	CASSTSGNEQFF
TRBD1	TRBV27	.	TRBJ2-2	TGTGCCAGCCAATCCGGGGGACAGGGGGCTGGGGCCGGGGAGCTGTTTTTT	CASQSGGQGAGAGELFF
.	TRBV6-4	once	TRBJ2-2	TGTGCCAGCAGTGATGAGAGTAACACCGGGGAGCTGTTTTTT	CASSDESNTGELFF
TRBD1	TRBV5-6	few	TRBJ1-4	TGTGCCAGCAGCTTGTGGGGGACAGGGCGGGAAAAACTGTTTTTT	CASSLWGTGREKLFF
TRBD2	TRBV29-1	.	TRBJ2-2	TGCAGCGTTGATGGCGGGGGGGCGGACACCGGGGAGCTGTTTTTT	CSVDGGGADTGELFF
.	TRBV7-8	.	TRBJ2-3	TGTGCCAGCAGCCCCCGGTCCGGCACAGATACGCAGTATTTT	CASSPRSGTDTQYF
TRBD2	TRBV7-2	.	TRBJ2-7	TGTGCCAGCAGCCAAGGGACTAGCGGGCCGGGTGAGCAGTACTTC	CASSQGTSGPGEQYF
TRBD2	TRBV4-1	.	TRBJ2-1	TGCGCCAGCAGCCAGACGCTACTAGCGGGTCCATACAATGAGCAGTTCTTC	CASSQTLLAGPYNEQFF
.	TRBV30	.	TRBJ1-2	TGTGCCTGGAGTGCGGGTATTGGCGCCTATGGCTACACCTTC	CAWSAGIGAYGYTF
.	TRBV15	once	TRBJ1-6	TGTGCCACCTGCGAACAGTTTAATTCACCCCTCCACTTT	CATCEQFNSPLHF
.	TRBV4-1	.	TRBJ1-1	TGCGCCAGCAGCCAACAGGGGCCGGGGGCTTTCTTT	CASSQQGPGAFF
.	TRBV11-2	once	TRBJ2-3	TGTGCCAGCAGCCCTAGCACAGATACGCAGTATTTT	CASSPSTDTQYF
.	TRBV11-2	.	TRBJ1-2	TGTGCCAGCAGCTTAAAAGGAGACTATGGCTACACCTTC	CASSLKGDYGYTF
TRBD1	TRBV29-1	.	TRBJ2-7	TGCAGCGTTGCGGCCCCGACAGGGGGTAGGTACGAGCAGTACTTC	CSVAAPTGGRYEQYF
.	TRBV5-1	.	TRBJ1-4	TGCGCCAGCAGCTCCGGGGGACCGGGGGAAAAACTGTTTTTT	CASSSGGPGEKLFF
TRBD1	TRBV30	few	TRBJ1-1	TGTGCCTTTTTGCCTTCCGGGACAGTTGAAGCTTTCTTT	CAFLPSGTVEAFF
TRBD1	TRBV5-5	.	TRBJ1-2	TGTGCCAGCAGCCCCGGGACAGGAAGTAACTATGGCTACACCTTC	CASSPGTGSNYGYTF
.	TRBV15	.	TRBJ1-2	TGTGCCACCAGCAGGGAGACACAGGACTACACCTTC	CATSRETQDYTF
TRBD1	TRBV7-9	.	TRBJ2-1	TGTGCCAGCAGCCGACAGGGAAGGGGGTACTACAATGAGCAGTTCTTC	CASSRQGRGYYNEQFF
.	TRBV6-6	.	TRBJ1-5	TGTGCCAGCAGCTTCCCGGGGCCCCAGCATTTT	CASSFPGPQHF